A single sample is the source of the 8 T cell receptor beta chains below, sequenced in a study of memory B cells and T cells in multiple sclerosis. These receptors' antigens are unknown. Stimulus-free culture yielded autoproliferating CFSE-dim and non-proliferating CFSE-high T cells, each sequenced separately. About 50 million CFSE-labeled PBMCs were cultured around seven days unstimulated, then replicate wells were pooled. Only in-frame clones appear in the TCRdb table, and some are missing; sequencing was by immunoSEQ multiplex PCR. The sample carries under 50,000 clones, almost 85% recorded once. The sample comprised PBMCs from blood kept in culture. These receptors came from a human donor with multiple sclerosis.

This clone appeared a few times. CDR3 DNA: TGCGCCAGCAGAAGACAGGGGGCCAAGGATTCACCCCTCCACTTT. It specifies CASRRQGAKDSPLHF. The rearrangement links TRBV4-1 to TRBJ1-6; 10 nucleotides match TRBD1. J gave up 8 bases and V 6 bases, and 7 bases lay outside the gene matches. Germline-derived CDR1 and CDR2 are MGHRA and YSYEKL. This CDR3 is built from 15 residues.

The chain has TRBV6-5 and TRBJ2-7; D gene ambiguous. The CDR3 sequence is 13 residues long. CDR1 is MNHEY and CDR2 is SVGAGI in the germline V gene. Between the trimmed V and J ends, which lost 2 bases and 5 bases, there was a span of 10 bases. The CDR3 nucleotides read TGTGCCAGCAGTTACAGTCGTTCCCACGAGCAGTACTTC. It yields the protein CASSYSRSHEQYF.

The chain combines TRBV4-2 with TRBJ1-2; tentative D call: TRBD1 (6 bases). The CDR3 is made up of 15 amino acids. V lost 1 base to trimming and J lost 5 bases, with 14 bases between them. The germline gives CDR1 LGHNA, CDR2 YNFKEQ. The CDR3 sequence: CASSQGTAEPYGYTF. In DNA form, the CDR3 reads TGTGCCAGCAGCCAAGGGACAGCTGAACCATATGGCTACACCTTC.

The chain uses TRBV20-1 and TRBJ2-1; D is uncertain. V was pared by 5 bases and J by 4 bases, with 3 bases between. This CDR3 comprises 10 residues. CDR1 and CDR2 (germline): DFQATT, SNEGSKA (reference sequence). CDR3 bases: TGCAGTGCTGCTTACAATGAGCAGTTCTTC. Amino acids: CSAAYNEQFF.

The V and J genes are TRBV18 and TRBJ2-1; 8 bases fit TRBD2. V shed 3 bases, J shed 7 bases, and the junction held 5 bases outside the gene matches. The V gene's germline CDR1 is KGHSH and CDR2 LQKENI. The CDR3 covers 14 residues. The chain's CDR3 is CASSPGLVGNEQFF. In nucleotides, the CDR3 is TGTGCCAGCTCACCGGGACTAGTAGGAAATGAGCAGTTCTTC.

This rearrangement joins TRBV11-2 to TRBJ1-1, with D possibly matching TRBD1 (6 bases). The CDR3 length is 15 residues. The V and J ends lost 4 bases and 6 bases respectively, with 18 bases between them. CDR1 and CDR2 (germline): SGHAT, FQNNGV. The CDR3 DNA reads TGTGCCAGCAGCTCGTGGACAGCAAACTACGCTGAAGCTTTCTTT. Translated, it gives CASSSWTANYAEAFF.

The CDR3 is CATRVAGVSWDTQYF. CDR3 in DNA: TGCGCCACTAGAGTGGCAGGGGTTTCTTGGGATACGCAGTATTTT. This sequence joins TRBV5-1 and TRBJ2-3; possible D gene TRBD1, 6 bases. The CDR3 is 15 amino acids. Germline CDR1 reads SGHRS; CDR2 reads YFSETQ. The V and J ends lost 9 bases and 6 bases respectively, with 23 bases between them.

The V and J genes are TRBV9 and TRBJ1-2; 9 bases are a match to TRBD1. This CDR3 has 16 amino acids. The germline V gene encodes CDR1 SGDLS and CDR2 YYNGEE. V lost 3 bases to trimming and J lost 4 bases; unmatched junction nucleotides: 10. CDR3 in DNA: TGTGCCAGCAGCGACCATGGGACAGGGTTAGCCTATGGCTACACCTTC. Residues: CASSDHGTGLAYGYTF.